One sample yielded the 22 T cell receptor beta chains listed below, sequenced in a study of post-analysis software for immune sequencing data. Study outcomes and limitations: Five TRBV segments appeared more often in patients than in controls, and TRBV5-6, TRBV5-1 and TRBV20-1 were among these.

Unique molecular identifiers had been added to the TCR beta cDNA libraries. TCRdb passed the PCR reads through MiXCR, listing each CDR3 protein once. The sample has hundreds of thousands of distinct CDR3 sequences; 25% to 30% are singletons. These TCRs are of unknown antigen specificity. The sequencing sample was made of blood. The receptors originated from a girl aged 10-17 years with multiple sclerosis.

J is TRBJ1-2 and V is TRBV6-5; D remains ambiguous. This CDR3 spans 16 amino acids. V lost 2 bases and J lost 5, with 18 bases in between. Germline lookup yields CDR1 MNHEY and CDR2 SVGAGI. CDR3 bases: TGTGCCAGCAGTTACACGAGCGGGGAACATTATTATGGCTACACCTTC. This encodes CASSYTSGEHYYGYTF.

This clonotype has a handful of counts. J is TRBJ2-1 and V is TRBV7-2; D possibly matches TRBD1 or TRBD2 (6 bases each). CDR1 and CDR2 (germline): SGHTA, FQGNSA. Trimming removed 5 bases at V and 9 bases at J, with 17 bases between. The CDR3 extends over 14 amino acids. The CDR3 protein is CASSPDPGAREQFF. In DNA, the CDR3 is TGTGCCAGCAGCCCGGACCCGGGGGCGCGTGAGCAGTTCTTC.

This clonotype was counted between two and nine times. The V gene is TRBV9, the J gene TRBJ2-1, with 14 nucleotides matching TRBD2. Germline loops: CDR1 SGDLS, CDR2 YYNGEE. V gave up 3 bases and J gave up 5 bases; unmatched junction bases: 13. The length of the CDR3 is 19 residues. This CDR3 is CASSGQGLAGASDDNEQFF. Written as DNA, the CDR3 is TGTGCCAGCAGCGGGCAGGGACTAGCGGGAGCTAGTGACGACAATGAGCAGTTCTTC.

The chain employs TRBV12-3 or TRBV12-4 and TRBJ2-3, with TRBD2 matching 15 bases. The CDR3 is 15 residues long. J gave up 7 bases and V 6 bases, and 5 bases lay outside the gene matches. In DNA, the CDR3 is TGTGCCAGCAGGCCGGGACTAGCGGGAGGTTATACGCAGTATTTT. Translation gives CASRPGLAGGYTQYF.

This clonotype showed up many times. The chain employs TRBV6-6 and TRBJ2-3, with D tentatively TRBD1 (5 bases). This CDR3 comprises 15 residues. V was clipped by 2 bases and J by 1 base, with 10 bases between them. The germline CDR1 and CDR2 sequences are MNHNY and SVGAGI (reference sequence). The CDR3 protein is CASSYQGARTDTQYF. As DNA, the CDR3 is TGTGCCAGCAGTTACCAAGGGGCCCGCACAGATACGCAGTATTTT.

The J gene is TRBJ1-5, the V gene TRBV4-1; D possibly corresponds to TRBD1 (5 bases). CDR3 length: 16 residues. Looked up from germline, CDR1 is MGHRA and CDR2 is YSYEKL. Between the trimmed V and J ends, which lost 4 bases and 2 bases, there was a span of 15 bases. CDR3 residues: CASSPREGPRNQPQHF. CDR3 sequence (DNA): TGCGCCAGCAGCCCTCGGGAGGGACCCCGCAATCAGCCCCAGCATTTT.

This clonotype has only a few counts. The chain links TRBV12-3 or TRBV12-4 to TRBJ1-1; D ambiguous. The V end lost 6 bases, the J end lost 6 bases, and 14 bases lay between the germline ends. The CDR3 is made up of 13 amino acids. CDR3 in DNA: TGTGCCAGCAGGAATACCGGACGGCCTGAAGCTTTCTTT. Its translation: CASRNTGRPEAFF.

Only a few counts were recorded for this clonotype. J is TRBJ2-3 and V is TRBV7-8; possibly TRBD1 for D (5 bases). Germline-derived CDR1 and CDR2 are SGHVS and FQNEAQ. V shed 1 base and J shed 1 base, with 9 bases lying between them. The CDR3 covers 15 residues. For the CDR3, the DNA is TGTGCCAGCAGCTTAGGGACGACAGGCACAGATACGCAGTATTTT. This gives the protein CASSLGTTGTDTQYF.

The sample holds a few counts of this clonotype. The chain carries TRBV5-1 and TRBJ1-6; possible D gene TRBD1, 5 bases. This CDR3 has 15 residues. Trimming took off 1 base at V and 8 bases at J, with 13 bases between the two ends. CDR1 and CDR2 from the germline V gene are SGHRS and YFSETQ. The CDR3 bases are TGCGCCAGCAGCTTGTGGGGACGGACCGATTCACCCCTCCACTTT. Residues: CASSLWGRTDSPLHF. Filled out from reference TRBV5-1 and TRBJ1-6, the complete variable domain reads KAGVTQTPRYLIKTRGQQVTLSCSPISGHRSVSWYQQTPGQGLQFLFEYFSETQRNKGNFPGRFSGRQFSNSRSEMNVSTLELGDSALYLCASSLWGRTDSPLHFGNGTRLTVT.

For this clonotype: One junction end does not reproduce the germline sequence, and a read error may be involved. The chain uses TRBV6-5 and TRBJ2-7; 8 bases align to TRBD2. The germline V gene encodes CDR1 MNHEY and CDR2 SVGAGI. The CDR3 is 15 residues long. CDR3 sequence reads: CASRYSGGLAYEQYF. CDR3 DNA: TGTGCCAGCAGATACTCGGGAGGGTTGGCCTACGAGCAGTACTTC.

The chain is built from TRBV6-5 and TRBJ2-1, with a weak D call TRBD2 (5 bases). Trimming removed 3 bases at V and 7 bases at J, with 10 bases between. The length of the CDR3 is 13 residues. Germline loops: CDR1 MNHEY, CDR2 SVGAGI. The CDR3 bases are TGTGCCAGCAGTTATGGACGGGAAAATGAGCAGTTCTTC. Protein: CASSYGRENEQFF.

J is TRBJ1-5 and V is TRBV28; 10 nucleotides match TRBD1. Germline trimming cut 5 bases from V and 7 bases from J; bases unmatched to any gene: 5. Germline-derived CDR1 and CDR2 are MDHEN and SYDVKM. The CDR3 runs to 14 residues. The CDR3, as DNA: TGTGCCAGCAGTCCGACAGGGGGCTTGCAGCCCCAGCATTTT. This sequence encodes CASSPTGGLQPQHF.

This clonotype turned up a few times. The genes are TRBV7-2 and TRBJ2-1; no reliable D call. The CDR3 is made up of 16 amino acids. Per the germline V gene, CDR1 is SGHTA and CDR2 is FQGNSA. V lost 1 base and J 3 bases, leaving 13 bases between the germline ends. The CDR3 nucleotides read TGTGCCAGCAGCTTAGGGTTTCTCTCGGGCTACAATGAGCAGTTCTTC. Translating it yields CASSLGFLSGYNEQFF.

This clonotype has more than one count but fewer than ten. The chain combines TRBV12-3 or TRBV12-4 with TRBJ1-2; D uncertain. The germline V and J ends were trimmed by 6 bases and 6 bases, with 11 bases remaining between them. The CDR3 is 12 residues long. The CDR3 region has the DNA TGTGCCAGCAGACGACCGGGCGATGGCTACACCTTC. It codes for CASRRPGDGYTF.

The chain joins TRBV29-1 to TRBJ1-1, with 7 nucleotides matching TRBD1. Trimming removed 7 bases from V and 6 bases from J; junction bases left unmatched: 8. The CDR3 is made up of 12 amino acids. CDR1 and CDR2 (germline): SQVTM, ANQGSEA. In DNA, the CDR3 is TGCAGCGGACGACAGGGAGGCCCTGAAGCTTTCTTT. Its protein is CSGRQGGPEAFF.

Here the CDR3 reads CASSWRRGLDEKLFF. CDR3 DNA: TGTGCCAGCAGCTGGCGGAGGGGGCTGGACGAAAAACTGTTTTTT. V and J are TRBV7-2 and TRBJ1-4; the match to TRBD1 covers 7 bases. Germline lookup yields CDR1 SGHTA and CDR2 FQGNSA. Trimming cost V 4 bases and J 8 bases; bases outside gene matches: 10. The CDR3 runs to 15 residues.

This clonotype was detected a few times. The rearrangement joins TRBV3-1 to TRBJ2-1; tentatively, D is TRBD1 (5 bases). With 3 bases removed from V and 5 bases from J, the gap between germline ends came to 14 bases. This CDR3 region has 15 residues. Germline-derived CDR1 and CDR2 are LGHDT and YNNKEL (reference sequence). CDR3 sequence reads: CASSHLGADDNEQFF. In DNA, the CDR3 is TGTGCCAGCAGCCATCTTGGGGCAGATGACAATGAGCAGTTCTTC.

The chain combines TRBV9 with TRBJ2-1; D is undetermined. Germline V gives CDR1 SGDLS, CDR2 YYNGEE. CDR3 length: 12 amino acids. V was shortened by 4 bases and J by 10 bases, with 12 bases between the two germline ends. The CDR3 DNA is TGTGCCAGCAGCCCCCAAGAGACCGAGCAGTTCTTC. Protein product: CASSPQETEQFF.

This clonotype was seen more than once but under ten times. The V gene is TRBV7-2, the J gene TRBJ2-5; D uncertain. Germline loops: CDR1 SGHTA, CDR2 FQGNSA. V was pared by 3 bases and J by 5 bases, with 10 bases between. This CDR3 region has 13 residues. The CDR3 reads CASSLRPRETQYF. For the CDR3, the DNA is TGTGCCAGCAGCTTGCGTCCTCGGGAGACCCAGTACTTC.

In its sample, this clonotype was seen once. V is TRBV4-1 and J is TRBJ1-1; unclear D gene. V gave up 1 base and J gave up 8 bases, with 5 bases separating them. The CDR3 consists of 11 residues. The germline V gene encodes CDR1 MGHRA and CDR2 YSYEKL. The DNA for the CDR3 is TGCGCCAGCAGCCAAGGAGAGGAAGCTTTCTTT. Its translation is CASSQGEEAFF.

The chain joins TRBV20-1 to TRBJ2-1; possibly TRBD1 or TRBD2 for D (5 bases each). Per the germline V gene, CDR1 is DFQATT and CDR2 is SNEGSKA (reference sequence). The CDR3 extends over 12 amino acids. CDR3 coding DNA: TGCAGAACGGGGCTAGCCTACAATGAGCAGTTCTTC. Its protein is CRTGLAYNEQFF.

Only a few counts were recorded for this clonotype. The chain uses TRBV20-1 and TRBJ2-1, with D unresolved. CDR1 DFQATT and CDR2 SNEGSKA come from the germline V gene (reference sequence). Between the trimmed V and J ends, which lost 8 bases and 11 bases, there was a span of 7 bases. The CDR3 sequence is 8 residues long. CDR3 sequence reads: CSPNQQFF. The CDR3 DNA is TGCAGTCCCAACCAGCAGTTCTTC.